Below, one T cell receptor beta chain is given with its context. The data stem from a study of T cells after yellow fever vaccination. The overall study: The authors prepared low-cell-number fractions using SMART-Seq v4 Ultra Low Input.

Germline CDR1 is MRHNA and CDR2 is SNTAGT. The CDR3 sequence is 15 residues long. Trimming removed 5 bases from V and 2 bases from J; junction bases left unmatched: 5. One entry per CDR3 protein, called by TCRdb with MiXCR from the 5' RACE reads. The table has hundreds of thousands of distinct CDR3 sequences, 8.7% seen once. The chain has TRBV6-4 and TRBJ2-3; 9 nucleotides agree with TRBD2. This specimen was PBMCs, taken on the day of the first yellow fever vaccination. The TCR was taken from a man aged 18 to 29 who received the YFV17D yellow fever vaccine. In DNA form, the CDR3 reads TGTGCCAGCAGTTTCGGCGGGGGGGCCACAGATACGCAGTATTTT. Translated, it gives CASSFGGGATDTQYF.